Listed here is a single T cell receptor (beta chain). The antigen remains unidentified. Per germline, CDR1 MGHRA and CDR2 YSYEKL. This CDR3 is built from 16 residues. V lost 4 bases to trimming and J lost 9 bases, with 22 bases between them. Profiled with immunoSEQ multiplex PCR; TCRdb holds only in-frame clones, not every one. This repertoire shows around 2.1 million clones, nearly 97% found once; its top ten account for less than 0.15%. The source of the sample is a study of shared clonotypes between healthy human individuals. Findings and caveats of the study: Generally, naive subsets came out with larger estimated richness than memory subsets.

This receptor was identified in a man aged 18 to 35 in good health. Material for sequencing was naive CD4+ T cells sorted from blood. Described subset: CD45RA+ positively selected. The chain combines TRBV4-1 with TRBJ1-5; no clear D. CDR3 sequence: CASSPDDKPLSRPQHF. Written as DNA, the CDR3 is TGCGCCAGCAGCCCAGACGACAAGCCATTGTCTAGGCCCCAGCATTTT.